A single sample gave rise to the 14 T cell receptor beta chains below, sequenced in a study of CD8 T cells in Susac syndrome (dated by TCRdb to 2018 to 2020). The library came from the immunoSEQ multiplex PCR assay. RNA was extracted using the RNeasy kit, and roughly 0.5 to 1 ug of the RNA was reverse transcribed with random hexamers. TCRdb reprocessing: public reads trimmed at Q25 with fastp, clones called with MiXCR, in-frame beta chains kept. Identical CDR3 protein sequences are pooled into one entry, listed with their most common genes and DNA. For this sample there are more than 150,000 distinct CDR3 sequences; approximately 95% appear just once. The ten top clones hold around 0.092% of the sample. The source material was CD4+ T cells from PBMCs. The receptors stem from a human donor with Susac syndrome.

The chain carries TRBV7-2 and TRBJ2-5; perhaps D is TRBD1 or TRBD2 (6 bases each). The germline gives CDR1 SGHTA, CDR2 FQGNSA. The CDR3 is 14 residues long. Trimming removed 7 bases at V and 2 bases at J, with 14 bases between. The CDR3 spells CASNPGGGQETQYF. The CDR3 DNA reads TGTGCCAGCAACCCCGGAGGGGGGCAAGAGACCCAGTACTTC.

V gene TRBV29-1 combines with J gene TRBJ2-5; D tentatively reads TRBD1 or TRBD2 (6 bases each). The CDR3 runs to 14 residues. Germline V lookup: CDR1 SQVTM, CDR2 ANQGSEA. Trimming left V 4 bases short and J 2 bases short, with 14 bases between. The chain's CDR3 is CSVAHGGPQETQYF. The CDR3 DNA reads TGCAGCGTTGCTCATGGGGGGCCTCAAGAGACCCAGTACTTC.

V gene TRBV15 combines with J gene TRBJ2-3, with 12 bases lining up with TRBD2. There are 16 residues in the CDR3. CDR1 and CDR2 (germline): LNHNV, YYDKDF (reference sequence). With V trimmed by 5 bases and J by 5 bases, 8 bases remained unmatched. For the CDR3, the DNA is TGTGCCACCAGCGGACTGGGACTAGCGGGCGGAGATACGCAGTATTTT. As protein: CATSGLGLAGGDTQYF.

This clonotype was counted once. The chain employs TRBV20-1 and TRBJ1-6, with 9 positions matching TRBD1. After removal of 6 bases from V and 8 bases from J, the junction contained 11 bases not matched to a gene. From germline, CDR1 is DFQATT and CDR2 SNEGSKA (reference sequence). The CDR3 is 15 amino acids. CDR3 bases: TGCAGTGCCCAGACCCCGGGACAGGGAGATTCACCCCTCCACTTT. This sequence encodes CSAQTPGQGDSPLHF.

The chain couples TRBV6-5 to TRBJ1-5; D call uncertain. CDR1 and CDR2 from the germline V gene are MNHEY and SVGAGI. This CDR3 spans 14 amino acids. DNA of the CDR3: TGTGCTACAGCGTTGGGCACCAGCAATCAGCCCCAGCATTTT. It translates to CATALGTSNQPQHF.

The V gene is TRBV20-1, the J gene TRBJ2-4; D possibly corresponds to TRBD1 (6 bases). The germline gives CDR1 DFQATT, CDR2 SNEGSKA (reference sequence). Trimming pared 7 bases from V and 0 bases from J, leaving 10 bases between. The CDR3 extends over 13 amino acids. CDR3: CSVRQAAKNIQYF. CDR3 sequence (DNA): TGCAGTGTTCGACAGGCAGCCAAAAACATTCAGTACTTC.

CDR3 amino acids: CASSLVRDGYTF. Here the CDR3 DNA reads TGCGCCAGCAGCTTGGTCAGGGATGGCTACACCTTC. The chain links TRBV5-1 to TRBJ1-2; perhaps TRBD1 as D (5 bases). Between the trimmed V and J ends, which lost 0 bases and 6 bases, there was a span of 6 bases. Germline V gene lookup returns CDR1 SGHRS and CDR2 YFSETQ. The CDR3 has 12 residues.

This chain connects TRBV15 to TRBJ2-6; D call uncertain. V was trimmed by 0 bases and J by 0 bases, leaving 6 bases between them. Germline CDR1 is LNHNV and CDR2 is YYDKDF (reference sequence). This CDR3 comprises 16 residues. The CDR3 spells CATSRDRSSGANVLTF. The CDR3 DNA sequence: TGTGCCACCAGCAGAGATCGGAGCTCTGGGGCCAACGTCCTGACTTTC.

The chain uses TRBV27 and TRBJ1-2; D is uncertain. The CDR3 spans 16 residues. Germline assignment: CDR1 MNHEY and CDR2 SMNVEV (reference sequence). Trimming cost V 2 bases and J 0 bases, with 13 bases left between them. The CDR3 DNA follows: TGTGCCAGCAGTTTAGACTACGAGGGTACTAACTATGGCTACACCTTC. Protein product: CASSLDYEGTNYGYTF.

The chain carries TRBV11-2 and TRBJ2-3, with D maybe TRBD2 (7 bases). CDR3 length: 18 residues. Trimming left V 6 bases short and J 1 base short, with 23 bases between. Germline V lookup: CDR1 SGHAT, CDR2 FQNNGV. The CDR3 loop is CASSRTRGGDARTDTQYF. DNA of the CDR3: TGTGCCAGCAGTCGCACGAGAGGGGGGGATGCCCGCACAGATACGCAGTATTTT.

The gene calls are TRBV6-1 and TRBJ1-2, with 7 bases that match TRBD1. This CDR3 contains 16 residues. Trimming took 7 bases from V and 3 from J; bases not matched to a gene: 14. CDR1 and CDR2 (germline): MNHNS, SASEGT. Written as DNA, the CDR3 is TGTGCCAGCATCGACCGGGACAGTGAACGGGACTATGGCTACACCTTC. Encoded protein: CASIDRDSERDYGYTF.

The chain employs TRBV3-1 and TRBJ2-2; D ambiguous. This CDR3 has 13 residues. Trimming stripped 4 bases from V and 7 bases from J, with 10 bases between. Per the germline V gene, CDR1 is LGHDT and CDR2 is YNNKEL (reference sequence). CDR3 sequence (DNA): TGTGCCAGCAGCCCGGGTCACGTCGGGGAGCTGTTTTTT. Protein product: CASSPGHVGELFF.

The chain couples TRBV20-1 to TRBJ1-6, with a weak D call TRBD1 (5 bases). Per germline, CDR1 DFQATT and CDR2 SNEGSKA (reference sequence). V lost 5 bases and J lost 6, with 11 bases in between. The CDR3 length is 13 residues. The CDR3 loop reads CSAGRDGNSPLHF. The DNA for the CDR3 is TGCAGTGCTGGAAGGGACGGTAATTCACCCCTCCACTTT.

The CDR3 spells CASKDITEAFF. Here the CDR3 DNA reads TGTGCCAGCAAAGATATTACTGAAGCTTTCTTT. This rearrangement joins TRBV25-1 to TRBJ1-1; D not resolved. V lost 7 bases to trimming and J lost 5 bases, with 8 bases between them. Per the germline V gene, CDR1 is MGHDK and CDR2 is SYGVNS. This CDR3 has 11 residues.